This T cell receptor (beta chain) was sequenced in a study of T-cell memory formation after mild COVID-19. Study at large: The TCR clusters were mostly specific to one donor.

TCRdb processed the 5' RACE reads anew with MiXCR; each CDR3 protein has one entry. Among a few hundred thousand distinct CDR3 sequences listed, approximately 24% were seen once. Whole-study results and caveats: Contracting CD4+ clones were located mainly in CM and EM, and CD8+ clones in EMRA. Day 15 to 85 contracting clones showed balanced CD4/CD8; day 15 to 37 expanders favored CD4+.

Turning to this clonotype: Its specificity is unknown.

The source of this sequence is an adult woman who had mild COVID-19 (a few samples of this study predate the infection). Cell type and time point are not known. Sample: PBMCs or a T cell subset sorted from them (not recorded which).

The CDR3 loop is CASSKASGYEGYTF. As DNA, the CDR3 is TGCGCCAGCAGCAAGGCCTCGGGGTATGAAGGCTACACCTTC. The genes are TRBV5-1 and TRBJ1-2; no definite D call. Germline V CDR1 and CDR2: SGHRS, YFSETQ. This CDR3 comprises 14 residues. V was shortened by 4 bases and J by 8 bases, with 18 bases between the two germline ends.